Listed below are T cell receptor beta chains from one sample, sequenced in a study of cytomegalovirus exposure and HLA in healthy donors. The method was immunoSEQ multiplex PCR; TCRdb's version includes in-frame clones alone and lacks a portion of them. In the table there are roughly 63,000 clones, around 68% of which are singletons. Material: PBMCs. These TCRs come from a man aged 45-65 years in good health and CMV-seropositive. CDR3s leave out the opening cysteine and the closing phenylalanine or tryptophan. Each record gives: V gene, D gene, CDR3 protein. A D gene is named only where the DNA matches it firmly.

TRBV5-4 TRBD1 ASSTDRGLGQPQH
TRBV19 - ASNTQGYGYT
TRBV7-6 - ASSPRTQDTQY
TRBV7-9 TRBD2 ASSLSRAREVQY
TRBV5-1 TRBD2 ASSLTSGSSYEQY
TRBV5-1 TRBD2 ASSPQTSGGNEQF
TRBV30 - AWSHRSGNTIY
TRBV10-3 - AISAEGLGNQPQH
TRBV7-6 TRBD1 ASSADRDRPWGGGYT
TRBV4-2 TRBD1 ASSPSPGGIQETQY
TRBV10-3 - AISDNAGTNEKLF
TRBV7-2 - ASSPKGGTTYEQY
TRBV6-5 - ASRYSSYGYT
TRBV7-2 - ASSLRRESDEQF
TRBV19 - ASKGYSNQPQH
TRBV19 - ASSHRTEPNYGYT
TRBV5-1 TRBD1 ASSQGQGISGANVLT
TRBV7-8 - ASSLALYTEAF
TRBV7-9 TRBD1 ASSRGDSGYGYT
TRBV5-1 - ASSLEGVLYEQY
TRBV5-4 TRBD2 ASSPGLAGHEQY
TRBV10-2 - ASSEAWGPHIQY
TRBV6-5 TRBD1 ASRPDRVGNTIY